These 7 T cell receptor beta chains were all obtained from the same sample, sequenced in a study of T cells after yellow fever vaccination. TCRdb reprocessed the 5' RACE reads via MiXCR and lists one record per CDR3 protein. The sample yields over 85,000 distinct CDR3 sequences, more than 7.5% seen once. The sample consisted of CD8+ T cells not binding an NS4B(214-222) dextramer, sorted from PBMCs, taken more than 14 days after the first yellow fever vaccination. The receptors derive from a man aged 18 to 30 who received the YFV17D yellow fever vaccine.

The chain carries TRBV13 and TRBJ1-1; D remains unclear. V lost 4 bases to trimming and J lost 1 base, with 10 bases between them. The CDR3 extends over 14 amino acids. The germline gives CDR1 PRHDT, CDR2 FYEKMQ (reference sequence). CDR3 in amino acids: CASSSLRENTEAFF. In nucleotides, the CDR3 is TGTGCCAGCAGCTCCCTGCGGGAGAACACTGAAGCTTTCTTT.

The genes are TRBV12-3 or TRBV12-4 and TRBJ2-3; 7 bases fit TRBD1. J lost 5 bases, V lost 5 bases, and 7 bases had no gene match. This CDR3 contains 14 residues. CDR3 nucleotide sequence: TGTGCCAGCAGTCGCCAACCAGGGGGAGATACGCAGTATTTT. As protein: CASSRQPGGDTQYF.

This clonotype was seen only a few times. The genes are TRBV9 and TRBJ1-6; D unclear. Germline V CDR1 and CDR2: SGDLS, YYNGEE. The ends were cut back, 3 bases at V and 0 bases at J, with 7 bases in the middle. This CDR3 has 15 residues. In nucleotides, the CDR3 is TGTGCCAGCAGCGGCCTGAGCTCCTATAATTCACCCCTCCACTTT. Amino acids: CASSGLSSYNSPLHF. Full variable domain (outside the CDR3, taken from reference TRBV9 and TRBJ1-6): DSGVTQTPKHLITATGQRVTLRCSPRSGDLSVYWYQQSLDQGLQFLIQYYNGEERAKGNILERFSAQQFPDLHSELNLSSLELGDSALYFCASSGLSSYNSPLHFGNGTRLTVT.

There are a few counts of this clonotype. The V call is TRBV4-1, the J call TRBJ2-1; D perhaps matches TRBD1 (6 bases). The CDR3 runs 16 residues. Trimming shortened V by 1 base and J by 0 bases, and 10 bases separated the two germline ends. CDR1 and CDR2 from the germline V gene are MGHRA and YSYEKL. CDR3 protein: CASSQGQTGSYNEQFF. The DNA of the CDR3 is TGCGCCAGCAGCCAAGGACAGACAGGCTCCTACAATGAGCAGTTCTTC.

This clonotype has just a few counts. This chain uses TRBV10-1 with TRBJ2-3, with 8 bases fitting TRBD2. The V gene end was trimmed by 2 bases and the J gene end by 4 bases; junction bases not matched to a gene: 11. The CDR3 loop spans 17 amino acids. Germline CDR1 WNHNN, CDR2 SYGVQD (reference sequence). CDR3 nucleotide sequence: TGCGCCAGCAGTGAGAGGCGAGCGGGGGAAAACGCAGATACGCAGTATTTT. Protein sequence: CASSERRAGENADTQYF.

The table lists this clonotype with many counts. V and J are TRBV14 and TRBJ2-7, with D possibly TRBD1 on 6 matching bases. The CDR3 is made up of 13 amino acids. Germline V gene sequence: CDR1 SGHDN, CDR2 FVKESK. V lost 5 bases to trimming and J lost 4 bases, with 12 bases between them. The CDR3 nucleotides are TGTGCCAGCAGCAGTATACAGGGTTACGAGCAGTACTTC. It specifies CASSSIQGYEQYF.

CDR3 amino acids: CSGRPGRSYNEQFF. CDR3 sequence (DNA): TGCAGTGGGAGACCGGGACGATCCTACAATGAGCAGTTCTTC. The V and J genes are TRBV20-1 and TRBJ2-1; the D gene could be TRBD1 or TRBD2 (5 bases each). Germline lookup yields CDR1 DFQATT and CDR2 SNEGSKA (reference sequence). Trimming shortened V by 7 bases and J by 1 base, and 14 bases separated the two germline ends. The CDR3 runs 14 residues.